Presented here are 15 T cell receptor beta chains from one specimen sequenced in a study of blood T cell repertoires in COVID-19. Sequencing used immunoSEQ multiplex PCR; TCRdb keeps in-frame clones, though not all of them. The sample holds around 180,000 clones, less than 85% seen once. The sequenced sample was peripheral blood. These receptors all stem from an elderly woman with acute or convalescent COVID-19.

The chain has TRBV10-3 and TRBJ2-5, with 13 nucleotides matching TRBD2. Germline V gene lookup returns CDR1 ENHRY and CDR2 SYGVKD. The CDR3 length is 15 residues. V dropped 5 bases and J dropped 5; count of bases not matched to a gene: 5. DNA of the CDR3: TGTGCCATCAGTCGGACTAGCGGGAGCGGGGAGACCCAGTACTTC. Translated, it gives CAISRTSGSGETQYF.

In this sample, this clone turned up a few times. V usage is TRBV7-9 and J usage is TRBJ2-7; 10 bases are shared with TRBD2. With V trimmed by 8 bases and J by 6 bases, 7 bases remained unmatched. Germline-derived CDR1 and CDR2 are SEHNR and FQNEAQ (reference sequence). This CDR3 comprises 13 residues. CDR3 residues: CASHLAGVIEQYF. CDR3 nucleotides: TGTGCCAGCCACCTAGCGGGAGTAATCGAGCAGTACTTC.

The CDR3 reads CASSLAQGVTGELFF. The CDR3, as DNA: TGTGCCAGCAGCTTAGCGCAGGGGGTCACCGGGGAGCTGTTTTTT. The chain uses TRBV7-2 and TRBJ2-2; TRBD1 matches 7 bases. J lost 4 bases, V lost 0 bases, and 2 bases had no gene match. The CDR3 spans 15 residues. Germline V CDR1 and CDR2: SGHTA, FQGNSA.

The J gene is TRBJ2-7, the V gene TRBV5-1, with D perhaps matching TRBD2 (5 bases). The CDR3 sequence is 13 residues long. The V gene's germline CDR1 is SGHRS and CDR2 YFSETQ. The germline V and J ends were trimmed by 1 base and 7 bases, with 12 bases remaining between them. This CDR3 reads CASSLLDSSEQYF. The CDR3 DNA reads TGCGCCAGCAGCTTGTTGGACTCGTCGGAGCAGTACTTC.

This sequence joins TRBV10-2 and TRBJ2-5; weak D call: TRBD2 (5 bases). V was shortened by 5 bases and J by 1 base, with 8 bases between the two germline ends. Per germline, CDR1 WSHSY and CDR2 SAAADI. The CDR3 extends over 13 amino acids. The CDR3: CASSNGIQETQYF. The CDR3 nucleotides are TGCGCCAGCAGTAACGGGATCCAAGAGACCCAGTACTTC.

The chain recombines TRBV28 with TRBJ1-6; TRBD1 matches at 7 bases. Germline values: CDR1 MDHEN, CDR2 SYDVKM. After removal of 5 bases from V and 7 bases from J, the junction contained 5 bases not matched to a gene. This CDR3 comprises 14 residues. CDR3 coding DNA: TGTGCCAGCAGTGGGGGACAGCAAAATTCACCCCTCCACTTT. Protein: CASSGGQQNSPLHF.

Concerning this clone: The sample holds other DNA sequences that translate to the same CDR3. The chain combines TRBV5-1 with TRBJ2-1, with 11 bases that match TRBD2. This CDR3 has 17 residues. Per the germline V gene, CDR1 is SGHRS and CDR2 is YFSETQ. The junction had 3 bases not matched to a gene; V was cut back by 1 base and J by 0 bases. The CDR3 loop reads CASSLLAGGSSYNEQFF. For the CDR3, the DNA is TGCGCCAGCAGCTTGCTAGCGGGAGGAAGCTCCTACAATGAGCAGTTCTTC.

This CDR3 is CASSLYVPGTEAFF. The CDR3 DNA sequence: TGTGCCAGCAGTTTGTACGTGCCGGGAACTGAAGCTTTCTTT. The chain combines TRBV28 with TRBJ1-1; D is undetermined. The ends were cut back, 3 bases at V and 5 bases at J, with 13 bases in the middle. In germline, CDR1 is MDHEN, CDR2 SYDVKM. This CDR3 has 14 residues.

This chain joins TRBV27 and TRBJ2-5, with 9 positions matching TRBD2. This CDR3 has 15 residues. Looked up from germline, CDR1 is MNHEY and CDR2 is SMNVEV (reference sequence). Trimming at V came to 3 bases and at J to 5 bases, leaving 7 bases not matched to a gene. The chain's CDR3 is CASSLISGSGETQYF. The CDR3 nucleotides are TGTGCCAGCAGTTTGATTAGCGGGAGTGGGGAGACCCAGTACTTC.

This chain uses TRBV28 with TRBJ2-3; D unresolved. CDR1 MDHEN and CDR2 SYDVKM come from the germline V gene. The V gene lost 2 bases and the J gene lost 4 bases, with 13 bases spanning the gap. This CDR3 is built from 15 residues. Here the CDR3 DNA reads TGTGCCAGCAGTTTAGAAACGTCAGGCGCAGATACGCAGTATTTT. Translating it yields CASSLETSGADTQYF. Using reference TRBV28 and TRBJ2-3 for the parts outside the CDR3, the full variable domain is DVKVTQSSRYLVKRTGEKVFLECVQDMDHENMFWYRQDPGLGLRLIYFSYDVKMKEKGDIPEGYSVSREKKERFSLILESASTNQTSMYLCASSLETSGADTQYFGPGTRLTVL.

V gene TRBV7-2 combines with J gene TRBJ2-3, with TRBD2 matching 7 bases. This CDR3 is built from 16 residues. Trimming removed 5 bases from V and 4 bases from J; junction bases left unmatched: 12. Per germline, CDR1 SGHTA and CDR2 FQGNSA. The DNA for the CDR3 is TGTGCCAGCAGCACCCAAATCGGGGAGGGCTCAGATACGCAGTATTTT. It translates to CASSTQIGEGSDTQYF.

As regards this clone: Other DNA variants within this sample encode the same CDR3. The genes are TRBV6-2 or TRBV6-3 and TRBJ2-7; D is uncertain. This CDR3 region has 11 residues. The ends were cut back, 5 bases at V and 3 bases at J, with 5 bases in the middle. Germline-derived CDR1 and CDR2 are MNHEY and SVGEGT. Here the CDR3 DNA reads TGTGCCAGCAGTCCGTACTACGAGCAGTACTTC. It yields the protein CASSPYYEQYF.

This clone was observed a handful of times. V and J are TRBV19 and TRBJ2-7; D possibly corresponds to TRBD1 (6 bases). CDR1 and CDR2 (germline): LNHDA, SQIVND (reference sequence). V was trimmed by 5 bases and J by 7 bases, leaving 21 bases between them. CDR3 length: 15 residues. DNA for the CDR3: TGTGCCAGTAGTGGGAACAGGGCGCCTTTTGGGGAGCAGTACTTC. Amino acid sequence: CASSGNRAPFGEQYF.

The CDR3: CSVAPTETQYF. The CDR3, as DNA: TGCAGCGTCGCCCCCACTGAGACCCAGTACTTC. This chain links TRBV29-1 with TRBJ2-5; D ambiguous. Per the germline V gene, CDR1 is SQVTM and CDR2 is ANQGSEA. The CDR3 contains 11 residues. Trimming removed 6 bases at V and 5 bases at J, with 10 bases between.

V and J are TRBV10-3 and TRBJ1-4; TRBD1 matches 7 bases. This CDR3 comprises 13 residues. Germline V gene sequence: CDR1 ENHRY, CDR2 SYGVKD. V shed 2 bases, J shed 7 bases, and the junction held 1 base outside the gene matches. This CDR3 is CAISEDRAEKLFF. For the CDR3, the DNA is TGTGCCATCAGTGAGGACAGGGCTGAAAAACTGTTTTTT.